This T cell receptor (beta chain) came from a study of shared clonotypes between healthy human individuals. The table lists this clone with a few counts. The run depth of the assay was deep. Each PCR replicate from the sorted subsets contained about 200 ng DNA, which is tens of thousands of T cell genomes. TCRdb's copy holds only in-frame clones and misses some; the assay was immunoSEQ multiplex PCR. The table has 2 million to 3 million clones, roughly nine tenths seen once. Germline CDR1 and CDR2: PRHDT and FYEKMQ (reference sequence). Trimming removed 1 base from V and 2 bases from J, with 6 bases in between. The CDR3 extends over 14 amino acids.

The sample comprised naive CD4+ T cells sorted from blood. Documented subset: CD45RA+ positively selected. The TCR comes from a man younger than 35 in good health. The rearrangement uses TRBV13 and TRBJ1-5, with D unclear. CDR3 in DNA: TGTGCCAGCAGCTTAGTACAGCGCAATCAGCCCCAGCATTTT. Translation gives CASSLVQRNQPQHF.